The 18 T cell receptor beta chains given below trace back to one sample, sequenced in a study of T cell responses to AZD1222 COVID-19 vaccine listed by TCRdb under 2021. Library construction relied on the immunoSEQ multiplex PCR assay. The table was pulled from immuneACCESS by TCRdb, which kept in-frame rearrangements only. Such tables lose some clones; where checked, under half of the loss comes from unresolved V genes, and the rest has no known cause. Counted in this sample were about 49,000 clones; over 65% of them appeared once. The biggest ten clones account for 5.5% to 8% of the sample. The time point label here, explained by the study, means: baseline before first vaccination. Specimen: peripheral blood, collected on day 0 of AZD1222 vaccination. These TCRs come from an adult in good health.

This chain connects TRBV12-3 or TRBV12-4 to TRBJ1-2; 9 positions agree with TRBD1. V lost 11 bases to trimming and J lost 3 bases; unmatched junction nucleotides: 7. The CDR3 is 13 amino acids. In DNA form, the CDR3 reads TGTGCCCAGGGGGGACAGGGTGACTATGGCTACACCTTC. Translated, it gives CAQGGQGDYGYTF.

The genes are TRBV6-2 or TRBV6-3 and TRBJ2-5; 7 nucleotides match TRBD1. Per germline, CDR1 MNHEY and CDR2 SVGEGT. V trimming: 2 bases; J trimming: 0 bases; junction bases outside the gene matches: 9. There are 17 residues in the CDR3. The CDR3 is CASSYNPGQSNQETQYF. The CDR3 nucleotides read TGTGCCAGCAGTTACAATCCGGGACAGTCAAACCAAGAGACCCAGTACTTC.

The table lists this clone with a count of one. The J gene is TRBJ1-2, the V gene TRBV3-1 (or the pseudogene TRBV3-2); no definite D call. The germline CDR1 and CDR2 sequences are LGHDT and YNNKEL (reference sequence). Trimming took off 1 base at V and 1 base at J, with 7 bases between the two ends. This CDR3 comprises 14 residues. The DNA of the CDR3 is TGTGCCAGCAGCCAAGCTGGGTATAACTATGGCTACACCTTC. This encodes CASSQAGYNYGYTF.

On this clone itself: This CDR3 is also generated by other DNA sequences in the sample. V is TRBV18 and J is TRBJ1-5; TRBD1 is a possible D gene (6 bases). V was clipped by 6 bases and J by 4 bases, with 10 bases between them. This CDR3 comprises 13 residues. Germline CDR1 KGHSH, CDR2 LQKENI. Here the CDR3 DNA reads TGTGCCAGCTCCCCAGGACAGAATCAGCCCCAGCATTTT. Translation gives CASSPGQNQPQHF.

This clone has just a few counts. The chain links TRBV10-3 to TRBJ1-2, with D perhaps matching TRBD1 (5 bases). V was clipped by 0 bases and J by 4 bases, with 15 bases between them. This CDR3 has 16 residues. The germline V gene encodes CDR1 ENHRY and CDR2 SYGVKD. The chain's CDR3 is CAISESPGPGGYGYTF. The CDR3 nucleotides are TGTGCCATCAGTGAGTCTCCTGGACCCGGGGGCTATGGCTACACCTTC.

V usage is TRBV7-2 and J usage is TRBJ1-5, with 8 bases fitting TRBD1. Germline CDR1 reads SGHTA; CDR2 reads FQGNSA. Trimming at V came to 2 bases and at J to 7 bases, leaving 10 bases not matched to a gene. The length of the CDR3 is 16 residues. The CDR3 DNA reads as TGTGCCAGCAGCTTATCAGGGGGCTTAGGGGGCCAGCCCCAGCATTTT. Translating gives CASSLSGGLGGQPQHF. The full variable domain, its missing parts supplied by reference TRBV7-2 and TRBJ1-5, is GAGVSQSPSNKVTEKGKDVELRCDPISGHTALYWYRQSLGQGLEFLIYFQGNSAPDKSGLPSDRFSAERTGGSVSTLTIQRTQQEDSAVYLCASSLSGGLGGQPQHFGDGTRLSIL.

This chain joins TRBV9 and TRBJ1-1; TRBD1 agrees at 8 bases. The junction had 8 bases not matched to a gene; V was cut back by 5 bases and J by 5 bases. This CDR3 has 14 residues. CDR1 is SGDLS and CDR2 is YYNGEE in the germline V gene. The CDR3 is CASSQQGAGTEAFF. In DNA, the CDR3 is TGTGCCAGCAGTCAGCAGGGGGCGGGGACTGAAGCTTTCTTT. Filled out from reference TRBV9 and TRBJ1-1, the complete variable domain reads DSGVTQTPKHLITATGQRVTLRCSPRSGDLSVYWYQQSLDQGLQFLIQYYNGEERAKGNILERFSAQQFPDLHSELNLSSLELGDSALYFCASSQQGAGTEAFFGQGTRLTVV.

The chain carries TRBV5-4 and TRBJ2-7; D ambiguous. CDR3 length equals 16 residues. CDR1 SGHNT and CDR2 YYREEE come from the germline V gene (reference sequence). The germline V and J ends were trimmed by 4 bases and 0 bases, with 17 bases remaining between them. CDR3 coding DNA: TGTGCCAGCAGCCCGCGTATGAGCTCGAGCTCCTACGAGCAGTACTTC. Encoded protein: CASSPRMSSSSYEQYF. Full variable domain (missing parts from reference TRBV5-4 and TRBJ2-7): ETGVTQSPTHLIKTRGQQVTLRCSSQSGHNTVSWYQQALGQGPQFIFQYYREEENGRGNFPPRFSGLQFPNYSSELNVNALELDDSALYLCASSPRMSSSSYEQYFGPGTRLTVT.

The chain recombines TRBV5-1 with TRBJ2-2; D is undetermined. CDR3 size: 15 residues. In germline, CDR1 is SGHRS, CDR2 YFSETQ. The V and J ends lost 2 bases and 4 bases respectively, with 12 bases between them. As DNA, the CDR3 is TGCGCCAGCAGCTTTAAGGGTTCGGGCACCGGGGAGCTGTTTTTT. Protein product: CASSFKGSGTGELFF.

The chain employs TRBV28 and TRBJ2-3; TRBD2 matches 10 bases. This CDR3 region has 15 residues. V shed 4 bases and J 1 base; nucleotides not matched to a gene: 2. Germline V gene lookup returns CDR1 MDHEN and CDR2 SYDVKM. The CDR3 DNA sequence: TGTGCCAGCAGTTCCGGGACTAGCGGCACAGATACGCAGTATTTT. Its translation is CASSSGTSGTDTQYF.

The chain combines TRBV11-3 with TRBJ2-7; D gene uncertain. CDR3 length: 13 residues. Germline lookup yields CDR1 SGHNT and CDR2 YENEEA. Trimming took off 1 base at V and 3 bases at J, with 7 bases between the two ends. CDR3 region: CASSLGPDYEQYV. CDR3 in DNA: TGTGCCAGCAGCTTAGGTCCGGACTACGAGCAGTACGTC.

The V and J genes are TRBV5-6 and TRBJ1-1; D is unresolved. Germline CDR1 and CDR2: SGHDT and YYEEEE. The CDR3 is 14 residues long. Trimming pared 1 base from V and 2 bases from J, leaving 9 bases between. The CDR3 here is CASSLKQYNTEAFF. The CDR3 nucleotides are TGTGCCAGCAGCTTGAAACAGTATAACACTGAAGCTTTCTTT.

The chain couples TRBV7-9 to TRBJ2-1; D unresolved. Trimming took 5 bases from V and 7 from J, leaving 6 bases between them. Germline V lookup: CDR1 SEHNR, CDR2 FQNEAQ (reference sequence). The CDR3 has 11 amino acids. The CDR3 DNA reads TGTGCCAGCAGCCCGACGAATGAGCAGTTCTTC. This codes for CASSPTNEQFF.

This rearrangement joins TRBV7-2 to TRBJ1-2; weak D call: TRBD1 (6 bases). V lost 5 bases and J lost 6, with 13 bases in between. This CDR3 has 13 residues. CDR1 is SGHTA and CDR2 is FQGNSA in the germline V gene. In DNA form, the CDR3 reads TGTGCCAGCAGCCCGAGGACAGATCATGGCTACACCTTC. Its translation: CASSPRTDHGYTF.

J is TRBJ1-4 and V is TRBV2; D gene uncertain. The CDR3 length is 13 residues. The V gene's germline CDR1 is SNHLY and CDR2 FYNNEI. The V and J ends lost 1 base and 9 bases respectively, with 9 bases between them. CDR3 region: CASSEEIGKKLFF. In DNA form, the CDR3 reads TGTGCCAGCAGTGAAGAGATTGGGAAAAAACTGTTTTTT.

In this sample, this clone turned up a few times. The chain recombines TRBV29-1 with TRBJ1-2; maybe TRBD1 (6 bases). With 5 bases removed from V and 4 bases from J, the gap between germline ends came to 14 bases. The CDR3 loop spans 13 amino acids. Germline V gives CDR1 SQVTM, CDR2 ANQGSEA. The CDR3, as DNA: TGCAGCGTTCATCTTGGGACATCCTATGGCTACACCTTC. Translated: CSVHLGTSYGYTF.

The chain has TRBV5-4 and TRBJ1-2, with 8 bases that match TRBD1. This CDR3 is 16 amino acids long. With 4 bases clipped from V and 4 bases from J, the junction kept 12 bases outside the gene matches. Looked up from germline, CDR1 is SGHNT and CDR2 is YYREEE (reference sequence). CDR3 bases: TGTGCCAGCAGCCCGGGACAGGACCCCCGTGGCTATGGCTACACCTTC. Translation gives CASSPGQDPRGYGYTF. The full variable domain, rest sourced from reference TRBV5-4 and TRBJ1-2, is ETGVTQSPTHLIKTRGQQVTLRCSSQSGHNTVSWYQQALGQGPQFIFQYYREEENGRGNFPPRFSGLQFPNYSSELNVNALELDDSALYLCASSPGQDPRGYGYTFGSGTRLTVV.

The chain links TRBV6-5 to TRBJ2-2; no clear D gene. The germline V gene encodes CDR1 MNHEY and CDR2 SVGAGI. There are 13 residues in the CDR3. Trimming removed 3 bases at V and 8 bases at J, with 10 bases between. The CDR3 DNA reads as TGTGCCAGCAGTTATTTCTATGAGGGGGAGCTGTTTTTT. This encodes CASSYFYEGELFF.